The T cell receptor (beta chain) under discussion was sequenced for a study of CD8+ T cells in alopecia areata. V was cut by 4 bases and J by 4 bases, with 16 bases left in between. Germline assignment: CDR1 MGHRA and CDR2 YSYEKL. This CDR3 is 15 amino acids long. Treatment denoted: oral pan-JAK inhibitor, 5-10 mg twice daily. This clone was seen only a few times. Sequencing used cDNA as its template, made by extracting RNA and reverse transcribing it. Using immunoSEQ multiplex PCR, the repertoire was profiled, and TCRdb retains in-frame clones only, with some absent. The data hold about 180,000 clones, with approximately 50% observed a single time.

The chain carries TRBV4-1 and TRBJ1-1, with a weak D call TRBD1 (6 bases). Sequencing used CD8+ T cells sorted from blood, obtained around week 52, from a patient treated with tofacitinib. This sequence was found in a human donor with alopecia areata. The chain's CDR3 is CASSLSQGDGTEAFF. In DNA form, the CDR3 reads TGCGCCAGCAGCCTTTCACAGGGAGATGGCACTGAAGCTTTCTTT.